This T cell receptor beta chain originates from a study of type 1 regulatory T cells. Across the study: T-allo10 is a Tr1-enriched, alloantigen-specific CD4 T cell product made in vitro. Study results and limitations: Compared with non-type 1 regulatory T cells, type 1 regulatory T cells showed a more restricted TCR repertoire.

This clonotype was counted many times. Antigen specificity is unknown. TCRdb used MiXCR to reprocess the reads, holding one entry per CDR3 protein. The table has over 5,000 distinct CDR3 sequences, more than 25% seen once. The V and J ends lost 2 bases and 0 bases, in that order; junction bases with no gene match: 5. Germline CDR1 SGHDT, CDR2 YYEEEE. This CDR3 region has 17 residues. What was sequenced was cultured type 1 regulatory T (Tr1) cells, either the whole culture or a sorted fraction (not recorded which). The receptor was derived from a human donor in good health. This chain links TRBV5-6 with TRBJ2-7; TRBD2 aligns across 13 bases. The DNA of the CDR3 is TGTGCCAGCAGCTTCTTCGGACTAGCGGGGGACTCCTACGAGCAGTACTTC. Translated, it gives CASSFFGLAGDSYEQYF.